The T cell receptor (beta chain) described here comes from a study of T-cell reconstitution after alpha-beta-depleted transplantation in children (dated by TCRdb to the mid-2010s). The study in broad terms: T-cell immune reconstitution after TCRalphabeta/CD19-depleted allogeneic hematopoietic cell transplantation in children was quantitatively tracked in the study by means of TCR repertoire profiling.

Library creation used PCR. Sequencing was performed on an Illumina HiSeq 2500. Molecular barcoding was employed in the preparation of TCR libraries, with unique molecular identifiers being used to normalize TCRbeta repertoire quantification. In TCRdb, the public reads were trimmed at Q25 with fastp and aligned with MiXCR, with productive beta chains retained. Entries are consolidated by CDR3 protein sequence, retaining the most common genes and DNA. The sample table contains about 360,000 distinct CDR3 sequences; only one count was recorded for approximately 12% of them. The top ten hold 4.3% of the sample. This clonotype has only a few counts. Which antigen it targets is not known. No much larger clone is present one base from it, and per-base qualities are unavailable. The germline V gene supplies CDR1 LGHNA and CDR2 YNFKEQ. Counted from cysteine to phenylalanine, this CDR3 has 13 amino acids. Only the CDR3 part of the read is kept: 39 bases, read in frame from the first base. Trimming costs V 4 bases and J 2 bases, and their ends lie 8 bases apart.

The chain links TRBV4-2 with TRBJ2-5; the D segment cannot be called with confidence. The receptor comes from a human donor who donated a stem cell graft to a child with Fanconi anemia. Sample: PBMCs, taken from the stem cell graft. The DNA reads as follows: TGTGCCAGCAGCCGAACGGTACAAGAGACCCAGTACTTC. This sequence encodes CASSRTVQETQYF.